This T cell receptor (beta chain) was documented in a study of shared clonotypes between healthy human individuals. Study-level points and caveats: In contrast to clonotypes shared by all four donors, non-shared clonotypes had lower generation probabilities. Sharing across four donors was highest in naive CD4 (roughly 5%) and lowest in memory CD8 (roughly 0.4%).

V was clipped by 3 bases and J by 4 bases; unmatched bases: 8. CDR3 size: 16 residues. Germline lookup yields CDR1 MDHEN and CDR2 SYDVKM. Libraries were prepared by immunoSEQ multiplex PCR; TCRdb keeps only in-frame clonotypes and omits some of them. Of around 1.5 million clones detected, 95% to 99% appear once; the ten largest clones hold about 0.42%. This clone was seen only once. As yet, its antigen is unknown. This sequence was found in a young man in good health. Material for sequencing was naive CD4+ T cells sorted from blood. This sample's subset: CD45RA+ positively selected. The V call is TRBV28, the J call TRBJ1-5, with TRBD1 identical over 8 bases. CDR3 DNA: TGTGCCAGCAGTTTCCTCGGACAGGGTAGGAATCAGCCCCAGCATTTT. Protein sequence: CASSFLGQGRNQPQHF.